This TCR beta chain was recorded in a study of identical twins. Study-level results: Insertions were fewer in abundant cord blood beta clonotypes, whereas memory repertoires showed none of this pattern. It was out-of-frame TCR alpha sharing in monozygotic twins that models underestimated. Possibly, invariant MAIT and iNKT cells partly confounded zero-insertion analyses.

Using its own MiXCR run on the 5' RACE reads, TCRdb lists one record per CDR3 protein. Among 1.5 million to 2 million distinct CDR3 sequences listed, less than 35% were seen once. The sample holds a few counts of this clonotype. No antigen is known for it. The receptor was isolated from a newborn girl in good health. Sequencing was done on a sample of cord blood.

As DNA, the CDR3 is TGCAGCGTTGTTCCTGAGCGGGGATTGAACTACGAGCAGTACTTC. Its translation: CSVVPERGLNYEQYF. V is TRBV29-1 and J is TRBJ2-7, with TRBD2 matching 7 bases. CDR3 length: 15 residues. CDR1 SQVTM and CDR2 ANQGSEA come from the germline V gene. The trim removed 4 bases at V and 3 bases at J, leaving 12 bases unmatched.